This T cell receptor beta chain came from a study of response to subunit inactivated influenza vaccine. TCRdb fed the RT-PCR reads into MiXCR, producing one record per CDR3 protein. The table lists hundreds of thousands of distinct CDR3 sequences, roughly 8.2% of them singletons. The length of the CDR3 is 13 residues. V lost 0 bases, J lost 6 bases, and 8 bases lay in between. This clonotype was detected many times. Its matching antigen is unknown. Study-level results: Authors suggested few new T cells are recruited by each seasonal influenza vaccination.

The receptor's source is a man aged 45-69 years who received an inactivated influenza vaccine. The rearrangement links TRBV12-3 or TRBV12-4 to TRBJ1-1, with D perhaps TRBD1 (5 bases). Here the sequenced sample was PBMCs from blood, taken 23 to 25 months after vaccination. The CDR3 here is CASSLAGAAEAFF. DNA for the CDR3: TGTGCCAGCAGTTTAGCTGGGGCCGCTGAAGCTTTCTTT.